The entry below describes one T cell receptor (beta chain). This clonotype has only a few counts. The specificity of this receptor is unknown. No quality values exist for individual bases; no much larger clone is one base distant. Libraries were made using 5' RACE. The sequencer listed for this sample is NextSeq 500. The TCR library protocol attached unique molecular identifiers to individual cDNA molecules to correct for sequencing error and PCR bias. Both TCR alpha and beta chains were sequenced, and tight co-correlation was observed between alpha and beta sequence abundances in each sample. In the original analysis: V gene, J gene and CDR3 annotation of TCR sequences was performed with Decombinator V4. Expanded TCRs were defined as changing significantly between any two time points under a Poisson model with p below 0.0001. TCR abundances were normalised to the total number of TCRs sequenced per sample and expressed as counts per million. MAIT TCRs were defined by TRAV1-2 paired with TRAJ12, TRAJ20 or TRAJ33, and iNKT TCRs by TRAV10 paired with TRAJ18. VDJdb, accessed 1 November 2021, was searched for CMV, EBV and SARS-CoV-2 annotated TCRs, excluding TCRs annotated for multiple antigens. TCRdb reran the public reads through fastp at Q25 and MiXCR, keeping productive beta chains. Entries are consolidated by CDR3 protein sequence, retaining the most common genes and DNA. Here the V and J calls rest on TCRdb's processing, not on the authors' analysis. Present in this sample are around 99,000 distinct CDR3 sequences, roughly 11% of which were seen just once. In total, the top ten clones hold roughly 8% of the sample.

The data derive from a study of early T cells in non-severe SARS-CoV-2 infection (dated by TCRdb to 2020 to 2022). About the study as a whole: Bulk RNA from unsorted whole blood was used for TCR sequencing, so alpha and beta chains could not be paired.

Set within a cohort of healthcare workers in London, UK, this nested case-control study involved weekly PCR testing of nasopharyngeal swabs along with blood sampling. Healthcare workers were enrolled in the week of the UK lockdown, from 23 to 31 March 2020, and were followed every week for up to 16 weeks. Study-wide conclusions, independent of this receptor: Matching against VDJdb was skewed toward anti-spike CD8 responses, likely underestimated virus-specific expansions, and missed private and CD4 specificities.

The CDR3 goes from the cysteine to the phenylalanine over 14 residues. The CDR3 DNA has 42 bases and is translated from base 1. Trimming takes 3 bases from V and 8 bases from J, and the germline ends sit 14 bases apart. Looking up the germline V gene yields CDR1 SGDLS and CDR2 YYNGEE. The receptor's source is an adult who was a healthcare worker with PCR-confirmed SARS-CoV-2 infection or an uninfected control (not recorded which). The rearrangement combines TRBV9 with TRBJ1-4; 6 matching bases give a weak D call of TRBD1. Sequenced input: whole blood. The CDR3 reads as follows: CASSGGGNGEKLFF. The nucleotide sequence is TGTGCCAGCAGCGGAGGGGGGAACGGAGAAAAACTGTTTTTT.